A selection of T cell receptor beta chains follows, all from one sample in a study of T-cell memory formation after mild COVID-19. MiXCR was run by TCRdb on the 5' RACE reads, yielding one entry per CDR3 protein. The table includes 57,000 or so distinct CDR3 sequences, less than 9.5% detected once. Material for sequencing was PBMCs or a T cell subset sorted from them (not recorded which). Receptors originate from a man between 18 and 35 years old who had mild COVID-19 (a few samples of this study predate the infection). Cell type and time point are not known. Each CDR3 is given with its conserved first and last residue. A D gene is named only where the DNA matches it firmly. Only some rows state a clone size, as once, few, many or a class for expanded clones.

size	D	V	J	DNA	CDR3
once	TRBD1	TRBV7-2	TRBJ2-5	TGTGCCAGCAGCCCCTTGTGGGGACAGAAGGCAACCCAGTACTTC	CASSPLWGQKATQYF
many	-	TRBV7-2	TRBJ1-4	TGTGCCAGCAGCCCTCGGGGGGGGGCCGGAAAACTGTTTTTT	CASSPRGGAGKLFF
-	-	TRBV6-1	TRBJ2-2	TGTGCCAGTCAGACGGGCGGCGGTACCGGGGAGCTGTTTTTT	CASQTGGGTGELFF
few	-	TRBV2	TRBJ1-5	TGTGCCAGCAGTGAGGGGAACCCCAATCAGCCCCAGCATTTT	CASSEGNPNQPQHF
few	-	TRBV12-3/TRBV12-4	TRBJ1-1	TGTGCCAGCACCCCCGTCAATCGGGGCACTGAAGCTTTCTTT	CASTPVNRGTEAFF
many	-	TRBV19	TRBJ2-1	TGTGCCAGTAGTATAACCCAGGACATCGACAATGAGCAGTTCTTC	CASSITQDIDNEQFF
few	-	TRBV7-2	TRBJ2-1	TGTGCCAGCAGCCAAAGTAGGGACGGTGAGCAGTTCTTC	CASSQSRDGEQFF
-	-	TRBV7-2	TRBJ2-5	TGTGCCAGCAGCTTAGCATATCAGGGGCCCCAAGAGACCCAGTACTTC	CASSLAYQGPQETQYF
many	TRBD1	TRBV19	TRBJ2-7	TGTGCCAGTAACACCGGACAGGGGACCCACGAGCAGTACTTC	CASNTGQGTHEQYF
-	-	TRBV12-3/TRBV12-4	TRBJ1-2	TGTGCCAGCAGTTGGGGGGACAACCATGGCTACACCTTC	CASSWGDNHGYTF
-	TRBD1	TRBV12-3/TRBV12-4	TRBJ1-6	TGTGCCAGTGGGGACAGAAATAATTCACCCCTCCACTTT	CASGDRNNSPLHF
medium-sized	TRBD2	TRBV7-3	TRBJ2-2	TGTGCCAGCAGCTTCGGGGGGGCGAACACCGGGGAGCTGTTTTTT	CASSFGGANTGELFF
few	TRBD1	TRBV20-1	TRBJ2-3	TGCAGTGCTAATGGACAGGGCAATACGCAGTATTTT	CSANGQGNTQYF
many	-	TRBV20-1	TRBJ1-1	TGCAGTGCCACCCATCAGGCTGAAGCTTTCTTT	CSATHQAEAFF
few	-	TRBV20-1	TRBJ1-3	TGCAGTGCTAGAGTGCCTGGGGGAAACACCATATATTTT	CSARVPGGNTIYF